This is a list of T cell receptor beta chains from one sample in a study of blood T cell repertoires in COVID-19. Sequencing was performed with immunoSEQ multiplex PCR; in TCRdb, only in-frame clones are kept and a portion is missing. Of 250,000 to 350,000 clones listed, 88% are singletons. Sequencing was performed on peripheral blood. Receptors were obtained from a woman in her forties or fifties with active or convalescent COVID-19. Both conserved end residues are part of each CDR3. The D gene is left open where the match is weak. A row's size may be missing; if present it is once, few, many or a size class.

TRBV5-1	TRBJ1-5	NA	NA	CASSLDPWQIDQPQHF	TGCGCCAGCAGCTTGGACCCGTGGCAGATTGATCAGCCCCAGCATTTT
TRBV10-3	TRBJ2-5	TRBD1	once	CAISDAPTGRETQYF	TGTGCCATCAGTGACGCTCCGACAGGGCGCGAGACCCAGTACTTC
TRBV12-3/TRBV12-4	TRBJ1-1	NA	NA	CASNQALGAFF	TGTGCCAGCAACCAGGCTCTGGGCGCTTTCTTT
TRBV7-2	TRBJ1-2	TRBD1	NA	CASSSHRGVYGYTF	TGTGCCAGCAGCTCGCACAGGGGTGTCTATGGCTACACCTTC
TRBV5-1	TRBJ2-5	TRBD1	NA	CASRTLGQAAETQYF	TGCGCCAGCCGAACTCTCGGACAGGCAGCAGAGACCCAGTACTTC
TRBV10-3	TRBJ1-6	NA	NA	CAISRDSNSPLHF	TGTGCCATCAGCCGGGACTCCAATTCACCCCTCCACTTT
TRBV7-2	TRBJ2-1	NA	once	CASSFVLVQGPNSEQFF	TGTGCCAGCAGCTTCGTGCTAGTGCAGGGTCCAAATAGTGAGCAGTTCTTC
TRBV29-1	TRBJ1-1	NA	NA	CSVEWRTEAFF	TGCAGCGTTGAATGGAGGACTGAAGCTTTCTTT
TRBV5-4	TRBJ1-2	TRBD1	NA	CASSGKDRADYGYTF	TGTGCCAGCAGCGGAAAGGACAGGGCCGACTATGGCTACACCTTC
TRBV15	TRBJ2-7	NA	NA	CATSRSLVYEQYF	TGTGCCACCAGCAGGTCACTTGTCTACGAGCAGTACTTC
TRBV19	TRBJ1-1	NA	NA	CASSARVFGTEAFF	TGTGCCAGTAGTGCCAGGGTTTTTGGAACTGAAGCTTTCTTT
TRBV27	TRBJ1-5	NA	NA	CASGGQTSNQPQHF	TGTGCCAGCGGTGGACAGACCAGCAATCAGCCCCAGCATTTT
TRBV6-6	TRBJ2-2	NA	NA	CASSSGYDTGELFF	TGTGCCAGCTCTTCGGGATATGACACCGGGGAGCTGTTTTTT
TRBV9	TRBJ2-1	TRBD1	NA	CASSSQGFVSYNEQFF	TGTGCCAGCAGCTCACAGGGGTTTGTGTCCTACAATGAGCAGTTCTTC
TRBV4-3	TRBJ1-3	NA	NA	CASSQDDARYGNTIYF	TGCGCCAGCAGCCAAGACGACGCGAGGTACGGAAACACCATATATTTT
TRBV7-2	TRBJ2-1	TRBD2	NA	CASSLSGTSFDEQFF	TGTGCCAGCAGCTTATCAGGGACTAGCTTCGATGAGCAGTTCTTC
TRBV4-1	TRBJ1-5	NA	NA	CASSQNPAGPNQPQHF	TGCGCCAGCAGCCAAAACCCTGCGGGACCTAATCAGCCCCAGCATTTT
TRBV18	TRBJ1-1	NA	NA	CASSPSRTMNTEAFF	TGTGCCAGCTCACCTTCCCGGACAATGAACACTGAAGCTTTCTTT
TRBV28	TRBJ1-1	TRBD1	NA	CASSPWTGRTEAFF	TGTGCCAGCAGCCCATGGACAGGGAGGACTGAAGCTTTCTTT
TRBV7-2	TRBJ2-2	TRBD2	few	CASSFSSGGSGTGELFF	TGTGCCAGCAGCTTCTCTTCTGGCGGGAGTGGCACCGGGGAGCTGTTTTTT
TRBV6-1	TRBJ2-5	TRBD2	NA	CASSENPSGGGQTQYF	TGTGCCAGCAGTGAAAACCCTAGCGGGGGAGGACAGACCCAGTACTTC
TRBV7-2	TRBJ1-5	TRBD1	NA	CASSFFQGAGQPQHF	TGTGCCAGCAGCTTTTTTCAGGGGGCCGGGCAGCCCCAGCATTTT
TRBV5-5	TRBJ1-3	TRBD1	NA	CASSPRGQGAGNTIYF	TGTGCCAGCAGCCCGCGGGGACAGGGAGCTGGAAACACCATATATTTT
TRBV30	TRBJ2-1	TRBD1	NA	CAWRKPGGENNEQFF	TGTGCCTGGAGAAAACCAGGGGGCGAAAACAATGAGCAGTTCTTC
TRBV30	TRBJ1-6	NA	NA	CAWRAPRGPLHF	TGTGCCTGGAGAGCTCCCCGGGGACCCCTCCACTTT
TRBV6-5	TRBJ1-5	NA	few	CASSMMSGNQPQHF	TGTGCCAGCAGCATGATGTCGGGCAATCAGCCCCAGCATTTT
TRBV2	TRBJ1-5	NA	once	CASKRSGRDQPQHF	TGTGCCAGCAAACGATCCGGGAGGGATCAGCCCCAGCATTTT
TRBV28	TRBJ2-5	TRBD2	NA	CASRFTGTSGRAEETQYF	TGTGCCAGCAGATTTACCGGGACTAGCGGGAGGGCCGAGGAGACCCAGTACTTC
TRBV7-9	TRBJ2-1	NA	NA	CASSSRQGGFYNEQFF	TGTGCCAGCAGCTCGAGACAGGGAGGATTCTACAATGAGCAGTTCTTC
TRBV11-2	TRBJ2-7	NA	NA	CASSLWTRAFYEQYF	TGTGCCAGCAGCTTGTGGACAAGGGCCTTTTACGAGCAGTACTTC
TRBV2	TRBJ1-6	NA	NA	CASRRTGTRETLHF	TGTGCCAGCAGAAGAACCGGGACACGTGAAACCCTCCACTTT
TRBV19	TRBJ1-1	TRBD1	NA	CASKAQGAGMNTEAFF	TGTGCCAGTAAGGCACAGGGGGCAGGAATGAACACTGAAGCTTTCTTT
TRBV7-3	TRBJ1-1	NA	NA	CASSVYGGRAFF	TGTGCCAGCAGCGTATACGGGGGTCGGGCTTTCTTT
TRBV19	TRBJ2-7	TRBD2	NA	CASSNAAGYEQYF	TGTGCCAGTAGTAACGCAGCGGGATACGAGCAGTACTTC
TRBV6-5	TRBJ1-5	TRBD1	NA	CASSPGQGARQPQHF	TGTGCCAGCAGTCCCGGACAGGGGGCGAGGCAGCCCCAGCATTTT
TRBV7-9	TRBJ2-6	NA	NA	CASSLAYGTYPSGANVLTF	TGTGCCAGCAGCTTAGCCTACGGGACTTACCCCTCTGGGGCCAACGTCCTGACTTTC
TRBV13	TRBJ1-2	NA	NA	CASSLQGNYGYTF	TGTGCCAGCAGCTTACAGGGAAACTATGGCTACACCTTC
TRBV19	TRBJ1-2	NA	NA	CASNPGEGAPSYTF	TGTGCCAGTAACCCAGGGGAGGGCGCACCTAGCTACACCTTC
TRBV28	TRBJ1-1	NA	NA	CASSLLPGMNTEAFF	TGTGCCAGCAGTTTACTTCCAGGAATGAACACTGAAGCTTTCTTT
TRBV6-4	TRBJ1-5	NA	NA	CAREKRYSNQPQHF	TGTGCCAGGGAAAAGCGATATAGCAATCAGCCCCAGCATTTT
TRBV4-2	TRBJ2-4	NA	NA	CASSQETGVKNIQYF	TGTGCCAGCAGCCAAGAAACGGGAGTCAAAAACATTCAGTACTTC
TRBV30	TRBJ1-1	NA	NA	CAWITRGGGTEAFF	TGTGCCTGGATAACAAGGGGAGGTGGGACTGAAGCTTTCTTT
TRBV7-2	TRBJ2-2	TRBD2	NA	CASSFPTLAGGGTGELFF	TGTGCCAGCAGCTTCCCAACTCTAGCGGGGGGTGGCACCGGGGAGCTGTTTTTT
TRBV11-2	TRBJ1-1	NA	NA	CASSLDRGTEAFF	TGTGCCAGCAGCTTAGACCGGGGAACTGAAGCTTTCTTT
TRBV2	TRBJ2-1	TRBD1	NA	CASSRTGLYNEQFF	TGTGCCAGCTCAAGGACAGGACTCTACAATGAGCAGTTCTTC
TRBV6-2/TRBV6-3	TRBJ2-7	NA	NA	CASSPRVPTYEQYF	TGTGCCAGCAGTCCACGAGTGCCCACCTACGAGCAGTACTTC
TRBV2	TRBJ1-1	NA	NA	CASSPETNTEAFF	TGTGCCAGCAGTCCAGAAACGAACACTGAAGCTTTCTTT
TRBV18	TRBJ1-2	NA	few	CASSPQEDLYGYTF	TGTGCCAGCTCACCACAGGAGGATCTCTATGGCTACACCTTC
TRBV28	TRBJ1-3	NA	NA	CASSPSLGPRNTIYF	TGTGCCAGCAGCCCATCACTAGGGCCTAGAAACACCATATATTTT
TRBV3-1/TRBV3-2	TRBJ2-2	TRBD1	NA	CASSETGQVNTGELFF	TGTGCCAGCAGCGAGACGGGACAGGTCAACACCGGGGAGCTGTTTTTT
TRBV2	TRBJ2-3	TRBD2	NA	CASSVLAGGPGTDTQYF	TGTGCCAGCAGTGTCCTAGCGGGAGGGCCAGGCACAGATACGCAGTATTTT
TRBV7-9	TRBJ2-1	TRBD2	NA	CASSAGLASYNEQFF	TGTGCCAGCAGCGCAGGACTAGCGTCCTACAATGAGCAGTTCTTC
TRBV7-2	TRBJ2-7	NA	NA	CASSLVFQAYEQYF	TGTGCCAGCAGCTTAGTGTTCCAGGCCTACGAGCAGTACTTC
TRBV18	TRBJ2-1	NA	NA	CASSRRVKLGLGEQFF	TGTGCCAGCTCACGAAGGGTGAAACTAGGGCTGGGTGAGCAGTTCTTC
TRBV11-2	TRBJ2-2	TRBD2	NA	CASSLEGSSGGPVNTGELFF	TGTGCCAGCAGCTTAGAGGGGTCTAGCGGGGGGCCAGTGAACACCGGGGAGCTGTTTTTT
TRBV19	TRBJ2-1	TRBD2	NA	CASSMGGLAGPEQFF	TGTGCCAGTAGTATGGGGGGACTAGCGGGCCCCGAGCAGTTCTTC
TRBV5-5	TRBJ1-2	NA	NA	CASSEDSPFNYGYTF	TGTGCCAGCAGCGAAGACAGCCCCTTTAACTATGGCTACACCTTC
TRBV5-6	TRBJ1-1	NA	NA	CASSRDILETEAFF	TGTGCCAGCAGCCGGGACATTTTGGAGACTGAAGCTTTCTTT
TRBV5-1	TRBJ1-1	TRBD1	NA	CASSWGPQGSPTEAFF	TGCGCCAGCAGCTGGGGGCCACAGGGGAGCCCCACTGAAGCTTTCTTT
TRBV9	TRBJ2-7	TRBD2	few	CASSPTGGPYEQYF	TGTGCCAGCAGCCCCACGGGAGGTCCCTACGAGCAGTACTTC